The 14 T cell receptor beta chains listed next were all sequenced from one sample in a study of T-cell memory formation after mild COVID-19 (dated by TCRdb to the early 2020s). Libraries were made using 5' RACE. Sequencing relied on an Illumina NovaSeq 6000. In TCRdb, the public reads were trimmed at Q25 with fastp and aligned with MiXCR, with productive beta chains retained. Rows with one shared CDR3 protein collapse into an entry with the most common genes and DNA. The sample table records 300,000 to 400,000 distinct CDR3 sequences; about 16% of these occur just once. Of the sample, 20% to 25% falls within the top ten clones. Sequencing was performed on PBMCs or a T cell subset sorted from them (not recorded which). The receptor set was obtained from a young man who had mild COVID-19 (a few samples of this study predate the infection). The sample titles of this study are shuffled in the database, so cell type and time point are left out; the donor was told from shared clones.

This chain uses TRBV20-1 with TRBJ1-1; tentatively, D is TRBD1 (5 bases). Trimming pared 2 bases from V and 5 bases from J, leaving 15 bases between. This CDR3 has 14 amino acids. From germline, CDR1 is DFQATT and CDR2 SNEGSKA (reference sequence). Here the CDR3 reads CSARYRGGGTEAFF. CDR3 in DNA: TGCAGTGCTAGATATCGCGGGGGAGGGACTGAAGCTTTCTTT.

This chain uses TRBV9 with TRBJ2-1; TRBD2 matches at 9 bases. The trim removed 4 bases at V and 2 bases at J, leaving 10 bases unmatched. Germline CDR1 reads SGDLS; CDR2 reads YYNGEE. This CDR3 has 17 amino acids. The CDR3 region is CASSTRAGGLTYNEQFF. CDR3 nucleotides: TGTGCCAGCAGCACCCGAGCGGGGGGTCTTACCTACAATGAGCAGTTCTTC.

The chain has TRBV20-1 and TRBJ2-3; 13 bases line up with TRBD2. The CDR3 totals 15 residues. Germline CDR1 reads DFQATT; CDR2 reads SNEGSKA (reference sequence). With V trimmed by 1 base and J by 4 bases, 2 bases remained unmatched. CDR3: CSARVTSGGSDTQYF. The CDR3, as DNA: TGCAGTGCTAGAGTGACTAGCGGGGGGTCAGATACGCAGTATTTT.

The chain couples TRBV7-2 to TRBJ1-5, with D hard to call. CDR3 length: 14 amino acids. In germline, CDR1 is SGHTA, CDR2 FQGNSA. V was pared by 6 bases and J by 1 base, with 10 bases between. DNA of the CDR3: TGTGCCAGCAGTCGACTGTTGAGCAATCAGCCCCAGCATTTT. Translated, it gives CASSRLLSNQPQHF.

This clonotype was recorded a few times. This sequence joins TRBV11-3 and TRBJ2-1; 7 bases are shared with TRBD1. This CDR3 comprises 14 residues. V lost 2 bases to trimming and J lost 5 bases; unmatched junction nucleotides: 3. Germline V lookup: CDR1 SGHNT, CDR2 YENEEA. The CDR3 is CASSLQGENNEQFF. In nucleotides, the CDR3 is TGTGCCAGCAGCTTACAGGGGGAAAACAATGAGCAGTTCTTC.

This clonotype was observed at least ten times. CDR3 protein: CASSQDRNSPLHF. The CDR3 DNA follows: TGTGCCAGCAGCCAAGATCGGAATTCACCCCTCCACTTT. The chain links TRBV4-2 to TRBJ1-6; D is unclear. Trimming cost V 0 bases and J 7 bases, with 4 bases left between them. The CDR3 covers 13 residues. Germline V lookup: CDR1 LGHNA, CDR2 YNFKEQ.

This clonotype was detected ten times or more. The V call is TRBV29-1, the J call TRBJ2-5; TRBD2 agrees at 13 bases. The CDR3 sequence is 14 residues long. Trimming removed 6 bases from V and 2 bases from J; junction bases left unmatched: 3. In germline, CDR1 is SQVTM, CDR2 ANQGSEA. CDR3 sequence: CSVSTSGGQETQYF. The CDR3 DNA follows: TGCAGCGTCTCGACTAGCGGGGGGCAAGAGACCCAGTACTTC.

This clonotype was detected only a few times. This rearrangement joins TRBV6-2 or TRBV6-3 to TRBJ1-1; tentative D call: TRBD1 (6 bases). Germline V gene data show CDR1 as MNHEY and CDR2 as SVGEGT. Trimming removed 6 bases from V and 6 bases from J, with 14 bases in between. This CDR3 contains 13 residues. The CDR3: CASRRRQASEAFF. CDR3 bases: TGTGCCAGCAGACGTCGACAGGCTTCTGAAGCTTTCTTT.

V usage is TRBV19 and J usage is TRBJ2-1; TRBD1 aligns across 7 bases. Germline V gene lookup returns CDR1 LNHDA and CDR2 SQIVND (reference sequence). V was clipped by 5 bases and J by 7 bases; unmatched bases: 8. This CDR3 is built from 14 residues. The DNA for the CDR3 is TGTGCCAGTAGTCTGGGACAGTCGGGGAATGAGCAGTTCTTC. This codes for CASSLGQSGNEQFF.

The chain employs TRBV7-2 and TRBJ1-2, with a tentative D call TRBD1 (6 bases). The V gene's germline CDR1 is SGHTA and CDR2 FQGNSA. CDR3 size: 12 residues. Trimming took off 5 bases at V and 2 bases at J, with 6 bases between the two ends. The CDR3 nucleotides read TGTGCCAGCAGCGACAGGAACTATGGCTACACCTTC. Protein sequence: CASSDRNYGYTF.

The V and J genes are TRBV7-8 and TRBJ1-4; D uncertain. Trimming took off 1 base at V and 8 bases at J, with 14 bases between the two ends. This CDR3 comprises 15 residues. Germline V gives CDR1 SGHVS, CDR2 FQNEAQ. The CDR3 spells CASSLGSVIREKLFF. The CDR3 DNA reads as TGTGCCAGCAGCTTAGGATCCGTTATTCGAGAAAAACTGTTTTTT.

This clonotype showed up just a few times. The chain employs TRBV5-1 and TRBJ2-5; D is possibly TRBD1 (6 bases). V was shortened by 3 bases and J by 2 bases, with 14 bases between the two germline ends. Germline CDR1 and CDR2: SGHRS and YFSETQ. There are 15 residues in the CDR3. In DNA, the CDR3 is TGCGCCAGCAGCTCGATCGTAGGGGGACAAGAGACCCAGTACTTC. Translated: CASSSIVGGQETQYF.

In DNA form, the CDR3 reads TGTGCCAGCAGCTTAGGTCTAGCGTATGGCTACACCTTC. Its protein product is CASSLGLAYGYTF. This chain connects TRBV11-2 to TRBJ1-2; D is ambiguous. The germline V gene has CDR1 SGHAT and CDR2 FQNNGV. The V and J ends lost 1 base and 5 bases respectively, with 8 bases between them. This CDR3 is 13 amino acids long.

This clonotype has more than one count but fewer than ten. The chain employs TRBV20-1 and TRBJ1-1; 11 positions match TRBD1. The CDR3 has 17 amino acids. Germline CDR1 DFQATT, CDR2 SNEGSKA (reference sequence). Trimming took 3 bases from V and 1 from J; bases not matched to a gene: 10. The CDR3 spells CSARPPGQGVANTEAFF. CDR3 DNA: TGCAGTGCTAGGCCCCCGGGACAGGGGGTAGCGAACACTGAAGCTTTCTTT.